The clone carrying this TCR beta chain was seen only a few times. Antigen specificity is unknown. Extracted from the samples, RNA was reverse transcribed into cDNA to serve as the sequencing template. Assay used: immunoSEQ multiplex PCR; TCRdb lists only in-frame clones, some missing. The sample carries about 120,000 clones, about 50% recorded once. These data belong to a study of CD8+ T cells in alopecia areata. The treatment here: oral pan-JAK inhibitor, 5-10 mg twice daily. Study results and limitations: Tofacitinib delivered significant drops in scalp clonality and in expanded CD8+ clones among the top 100.

The source material was CD4+ T cells sorted from blood, sampled at week 4, from a patient treated with tofacitinib. The receptor was isolated from a human donor with alopecia areata.

The CDR3 loop is CASSLEFYGGANEQYF. As DNA, the CDR3 is TGCGCCAGCAGCTTGGAATTTTACGGGGGGGCAAACGAGCAGTACTTC. The V call is TRBV5-1, the J call TRBJ2-7; 8 nucleotides line up with TRBD2. Trimming at V came to 0 bases and at J to 5 bases, leaving 10 bases not matched to a gene. The CDR3 length is 16 residues. The germline V gene encodes CDR1 SGHRS and CDR2 YFSETQ.